The next 32 T cell receptor beta chains were all read from a single sample in a study of T cells in women clearing cervical HPV infection. Measured with immunoSEQ multiplex PCR; TCRdb has only the in-frame clones, and not every one. With around 30,000 clones in the sample, the ten largest clones hold 3.1%. Sequences were obtained from blood buffy coat. These receptors originate from a woman aged 18-69 years with a cervical HPV16 infection that either progressed to CIN3+ or cleared (not recorded which).

Details on this clone: The read ends 3 residues before the CDR3 terminus; that terminus is restored from the germline J gene. The V and J genes are TRBV19 and TRBJ2-7; 7 nucleotides line up with TRBD1. The CDR3 runs 16 residues. V dropped 2 bases and J dropped 3; count of bases not matched to a gene: 10. Germline CDR1 is LNHDA and CDR2 is SQIVND (reference sequence). The CDR3: CASSISLRDSIYEQYF. The part of the CDR3 DNA that was read is TGTGCCAGTAGTATATCCCTCCGGGACAGTATCTACGAG. The entire variable domain, with the rest obtained from reference TRBV19 and TRBJ2-7, is as follows: DGGITQSPKYLFRKEGQNVTLSCEQNLNHDAMYWYRQDPGQGLRLIYYSQIVNDFQKGDIAEGYSVSREKKESFPLTVTSAQKNPTAFYLCASSISLRDSIYEQYFGPGTRLTVT.

A note on this clone: Read data end 3 residues before the CDR3 end; the end is taken from the germline J gene. The chain couples TRBV18 to TRBJ2-7, with 9 positions matching TRBD2. The CDR3 sequence is 13 residues long. The germline CDR1 and CDR2 sequences are KGHSH and LQKENI. Losses at the gene ends were 4 bases for V and 4 bases for J; bases not matched to a gene: 2. The CDR3 region is CASSLAGEYEQYF. CDR3 DNA (partial): TGTGCCAGCTCACTAGCGGGGGAGTACGAG.

About this clone itself: Read data end 3 residues before the CDR3 end; the end is taken from the germline J gene. J is TRBJ1-5 and V is TRBV29-1, with TRBD1 matching 7 bases. CDR3 length: 13 residues. The V segment lost 5 bases and the J segment 4 bases; nucleotides outside the gene matches: 5. Germline CDR1 is SQVTM and CDR2 is ANQGSEA. CDR3 DNA (partial): TGCAGCGTTTCACAGGGGTGGAATCAGCCC. This encodes CSVSQGWNQP. In full, the CDR3 is CSVSQGWNQPQHF. The complete variable domain, with remaining parts taken from reference TRBV29-1 and TRBJ1-5, reads SAVISQKPSRDICQRGTSLTIQCQVDSQVTMMFWYRQQPGQSLTLIATANQGSEATYESGFVIDKFPISRPNLTFSTLTVSNMSPEDSSIYLCSVSQGWNQPQHFGDGTRLSIL.

Turning to this clone: The read terminates 3 residues ahead of where the CDR3 ends, so the germline J gene completes it. This chain links TRBV6-1 with TRBJ2-3, with D possibly TRBD1 on 6 matching bases. CDR1 MNHNS and CDR2 SASEGT come from the germline V gene. The CDR3 has 14 amino acids. CDR3 DNA, as far as it was read: TGTGCCAGCAGTGAAGACAGGGTCCGTGAGACG. This gives the protein CASSEDRVRET. The CDR3 as a whole reads CASSEDRVRETQYF.

A word on this clone: The read ends 3 residues before the CDR3 terminus; that terminus is restored from the germline J gene. Other DNA sequences within the sample encode an identical CDR3. V gene TRBV5-1 combines with J gene TRBJ2-5; 9 bases agree with TRBD1. The CDR3 has 13 residues. Germline V gene data show CDR1 as SGHRS and CDR2 as YFSETQ. Trimming cost V 4 bases and J 5 bases; bases outside gene matches: 3. The CDR3 sequence: CASSLQGAETQYF. The part of the CDR3 DNA that was read is TGCGCCAGCAGCCTACAGGGGGCGGAGACC. The variable domain in full, completed from reference TRBV5-1 and TRBJ2-5, reads KAGVTQTPRYLIKTRGQQVTLSCSPISGHRSVSWYQQTPGQGLQFLFEYFSETQRNKGNFPGRFSGRQFSNSRSEMNVSTLELGDSALYLCASSLQGAETQYFGPGTRLLVL.

In the case of this clone: The CDR3 is cut off 3 residues early in the read; its end comes from the germline J gene. This chain uses TRBV5-4 with TRBJ2-1, with a weak D call TRBD2 (5 bases). The ends were cut back, 1 base at V and 8 bases at J, with 16 bases in the middle. This CDR3 comprises 15 residues. Germline loops: CDR1 SGHNT, CDR2 YYREEE (reference sequence). This chain's CDR3 is CASSLPRTGNDEQFF. The covered CDR3 bases are TGTGCCAGCAGCTTGCCCCGGACGGGGAACGATGAG.

A note on this clone: The read ends 3 residues before the CDR3 terminus; that terminus is restored from the germline J gene. The chain combines TRBV19 with TRBJ2-1; 10 bases are a match to TRBD2. The CDR3 covers 20 residues. After removal of 7 bases from V and 9 bases from J, the junction contained 27 bases not matched to a gene. Looked up from germline, CDR1 is LNHDA and CDR2 is SQIVND (reference sequence). Here the CDR3 reads CASNNLGDVGERGGRAEQFF. The covered CDR3 bases are TGTGCCAGTAATAATCTTGGGGACGTCGGAGAGCGGGGGGGCCGAGCTGAG.

Notes on this clone: The CDR3 end falls 3 residues outside the read, so it is completed with the germline J gene. The chain is built from TRBV18 and TRBJ1-5; D unclear. V was cut by 1 base and J by 2 bases, with 9 bases left in between. The germline gives CDR1 KGHSH, CDR2 LQKENI. There are 15 residues in the CDR3. The sequenced part of the CDR3 DNA is TGTGCCAGCTCACCACTAGGGCAGCGCAATCAGCCC. Translated, it gives CASSPLGQRNQP. The CDR3 as a whole reads CASSPLGQRNQPQHF.

As concerns this clone: The read finishes 3 residues shy of the CDR3 end, and the germline J gene is used to complete it. The gene calls are TRBV5-1 and TRBJ2-5; 7 bases are shared with TRBD2. This CDR3 has 17 amino acids. Germline CDR1 and CDR2: SGHRS and YFSETQ. The DNA read from the CDR3 is TGCGCCAGCAGCTCTGGAAGGCTAGCGGTGAGCACAGATACC. As protein: CASSSGRLAVSTDT. The complete CDR3 sequence is CASSSGRLAVSTDTQYF.

Comment on this clone: From the germline J gene comes the end of the CDR3, since the read stops 3 residues before it. This chain uses TRBV20-1 with TRBJ1-1, with D tentatively TRBD1 (6 bases). Germline CDR1 is DFQATT and CDR2 is SNEGSKA (reference sequence). Trimming removed 3 bases from V and 5 bases from J, with 13 bases in between. CDR3 length: 13 amino acids. The CDR3 region is CSASRGMGTEAFF. CDR3 DNA (partial): TGCAGTGCTAGTAGGGGGATGGGGACTGAA.

In the case of this clone: The read falls 3 residues short of the CDR3 end, and the missing part is taken from the germline J gene. J is TRBJ2-1 and V is TRBV9; 7 nucleotides match TRBD2. Trimming cost V 3 bases and J 3 bases; bases outside gene matches: 6. This CDR3 has 15 amino acids. The germline gives CDR1 SGDLS, CDR2 YYNGEE. The sequenced CDR3 bases are TGTGCCAGCAGCGGGGCCGGCGGGGGCTACAATGAG. This translates into CASSGAGGGYNE. The whole CDR3 reads CASSGAGGGYNEQFF.

Remarks on this clone: The read terminates 3 residues ahead of where the CDR3 ends, so the germline J gene completes it. The genes are TRBV5-4 and TRBJ2-7, with 8 nucleotides matching TRBD1. CDR3 length: 15 amino acids. The V gene's germline CDR1 is SGHNT and CDR2 YYREEE (reference sequence). V lost 2 bases and J lost 2; bases outside the gene matches: 6. The covered CDR3 bases are TGTGCCAGCAGCTTTGGACAGGGTACCCCCTACGAG. Protein sequence: CASSFGQGTPYE. The entire CDR3 protein reads CASSFGQGTPYEQYF.

Details on this clone: The read falls 3 residues short of the CDR3 end, and the missing part is taken from the germline J gene. The chain employs TRBV28 and TRBJ2-1; tentative D call: TRBD2 (5 bases). There are 14 residues in the CDR3. Germline assignment: CDR1 MDHEN and CDR2 SYDVKM. V lost 3 bases and J 9 bases, leaving 15 bases between the germline ends. The part of the CDR3 DNA that was read is TGTGCCAGCAGTTTCCCCAGCGGCAAGGGTGAG. This translates into CASSFPSGKGE. The entire CDR3 protein reads CASSFPSGKGEQFF. Based on the CDR3 plus reference TRBV28 and TRBJ2-1, the full variable domain is DVKVTQSSRYLVKRTGEKVFLECVQDMDHENMFWYRQDPGLGLRLIYFSYDVKMKEKGDIPEGYSVSREKKERFSLILESASTNQTSMYLCASSFPSGKGEQFFGPGTRLTVL.

In regard to this clone: The CDR3 extends 3 residues past the end of the read, so its final part is completed from the germline J gene. The V call is TRBV10-1, the J call TRBJ2-4; D is perhaps TRBD1 (6 bases). Per the germline V gene, CDR1 is WNHNN and CDR2 is SYGVQD (reference sequence). The CDR3 sequence is 19 residues long. V was pared by 6 bases and J by 0 bases, with 24 bases between. CDR3 DNA, as far as it was read: TGCGCCAGCAGAACAATCGGACAGACATTCCTTCTAGCCAAAAACATT. It is translated as CASRTIGQTFLLAKNI. The full CDR3 protein reads CASRTIGQTFLLAKNIQYF.

A remark on this clone: The DNA ends 3 residues before the CDR3 does, and the rest of the CDR3 is filled in from the germline J gene. The genes are TRBV7-9 and TRBJ2-2; the match to TRBD1 covers 8 bases. Trimming took 8 bases from V and 7 from J; bases not matched to a gene: 9. Germline assignment: CDR1 SEHNR and CDR2 FQNEAQ (reference sequence). The CDR3 runs 14 residues. CDR3 bases read: TGTGCCAGCTCCGGACAGGGCCGAATCGGGGAG. Amino acid sequence: CASSGQGRIGE. The full CDR3 reads CASSGQGRIGELFF.

Comment on this clone: The CDR3 extends 3 residues past the end of the read, so its final part is completed from the germline J gene. The chain combines TRBV20-1 with TRBJ1-2; TRBD1 might be the D (5 bases). The CDR3 sequence is 15 residues long. V was shortened by 3 bases and J by 3 bases, with 17 bases between the two germline ends. Germline values: CDR1 DFQATT, CDR2 SNEGSKA (reference sequence). CDR3 DNA, as far as it was read: TGCAGTGCTAGGCGGAGGGGAAAGGGCTACTATGGC. Translating gives CSARRRGKGYYG. The CDR3 in full is CSARRRGKGYYGYTF.

Regarding this clone: The read halts 3 residues ahead of the CDR3 end, with the missing end drawn from the germline J gene. The chain combines TRBV7-9 with TRBJ2-2; 9 bases line up with TRBD1. Trimming removed 4 bases from V and 4 bases from J; junction bases left unmatched: 4. Germline loops: CDR1 SEHNR, CDR2 FQNEAQ (reference sequence). The CDR3 extends over 15 amino acids. CDR3 DNA, as far as it was read: TGTGCCAGCAGCTACCTGACAGGGGGCACCGGGGAG. As protein: CASSYLTGGTGE. The CDR3 as a whole reads CASSYLTGGTGELFF.

As concerns this clone: Coverage ceases 3 residues before the CDR3 finishes, and the germline J gene fills in the end. The chain links TRBV5-4 to TRBJ2-1; unclear D gene. CDR3 length: 11 amino acids. Germline values: CDR1 SGHNT, CDR2 YYREEE (reference sequence). Between the trimmed V and J ends, which lost 0 bases and 9 bases, there was a span of 4 bases. CDR3 bases read: TGTGCCAGCAGCTTGGTTAGTGAG. Amino acid sequence: CASSLVSE. The whole CDR3 reads CASSLVSEQFF.

On this clone itself: The CDR3 is cut off 3 residues early in the read; its end comes from the germline J gene. The rearrangement joins TRBV7-2 to TRBJ2-5, with D possibly being TRBD2 (6 bases). Trimming cost V 5 bases and J 4 bases, with 11 bases left between them. Germline V gene lookup returns CDR1 SGHTA and CDR2 FQGNSA. This CDR3 has 13 residues. CDR3 DNA, as far as it was read: TGTGCCAGCAGCCGGCAGGGAGGAGAGACC. Translated, it gives CASSRQGGET. The whole CDR3 sequence is CASSRQGGETQYF.

About this clone: The read gets to within 3 residues of the CDR3 end, and the germline J gene fills in the rest. The chain is built from TRBV7-2 and TRBJ1-2; D ambiguous. V lost 1 base and J lost 0, with 9 bases in between. This CDR3 region has 15 residues. Germline V gives CDR1 SGHTA, CDR2 FQGNSA. The part of the CDR3 DNA that was read is TGTGCCAGCAGCTTAGTCTTGTCAGCTAACTATGGC. It is translated as CASSLVLSANYG. The entire CDR3 protein is CASSLVLSANYGYTF.

The CDR3 is CASRGGAGVGTQYF. Partial CDR3 DNA: TGTGCCAGCAGGGGGGGAGCGGGGGTCGGGACG. The chain has TRBV2 and TRBJ2-3, with 8 nucleotides matching TRBD2. The CDR3 is cut off 3 residues early in the read; its end comes from the germline J gene. Germline lookup yields CDR1 SNHLY and CDR2 FYNNEI. CDR3 size: 14 residues.

As for this clone: With the read ending 3 residues before the CDR3 end, the germline J gene is used to fill in that end. The chain employs TRBV18 and TRBJ2-3; perhaps TRBD2 as D (7 bases). CDR3 size: 14 residues. Germline loops: CDR1 KGHSH, CDR2 LQKENI. CDR3 residues: CASSSGGGNQPQYF. The sequenced part of the CDR3 DNA is TGTGCCAGCTCCTCTGGGGGGGGCAATCAGCCG.

Concerning this clone itself: The DNA ends 3 residues before the CDR3 does, and the rest of the CDR3 is filled in from the germline J gene. V usage is TRBV23-1 and J usage is TRBJ2-7, with D possibly TRBD2 on 5 matching bases. TRBV23-1 is annotated as an ORF whose role is uncertain. V was clipped by 0 bases and J by 3 bases, with 21 bases between them. This CDR3 spans 18 amino acids. This chain's CDR3 is CASSQSGSRGLWSYEQYF. Partial CDR3 DNA: TGCGCCAGCAGTCAATCGGGGTCGAGAGGACTCTGGAGCTACGAG.

With regard to this clone: The read terminates 3 residues ahead of where the CDR3 ends, so the germline J gene completes it. The rearrangement uses TRBV20-1 and TRBJ2-5, with TRBD2 matching over 8 bases. The length of the CDR3 is 13 residues. Germline V gene sequence: CDR1 DFQATT, CDR2 SNEGSKA (reference sequence). J gave up 4 bases and V 7 bases, and 8 bases lay outside the gene matches. Here the CDR3 reads CSVRVRGGETQYF. The CDR3 bases that were read are TGCAGTGTACGGGTCCGGGGGGGAGAGACC.

Concerning this clone: The read is 3 residues too short to cover the CDR3 end, so that end is filled in from the germline J gene. This chain links TRBV6-2 or TRBV6-3 with TRBJ2-7; 8 bases are shared with TRBD1. Germline CDR1 reads MNHEY; CDR2 reads SVGEGT. J gave up 4 bases and V 6 bases, and 5 bases lay outside the gene matches. The length of the CDR3 is 13 residues. The CDR3 loop reads CASSPDRDYEQYF. The sequenced CDR3 bases are TGTGCCAGCAGCCCGGACAGGGATTACGAG.

About this clone: The read falls 3 residues short of the CDR3 end, and the missing part is taken from the germline J gene. The chain joins TRBV19 to TRBJ2-7; TRBD2 is a possible D gene (7 bases). CDR1 is LNHDA and CDR2 is SQIVND in the germline V gene (reference sequence). The V gene lost 5 bases and the J gene lost 2 bases, with 16 bases spanning the gap. This CDR3 spans 15 amino acids. The CDR3: CASSLLRGGAYEQYF. The CDR3 bases that were read are TGTGCCAGTAGTCTCCTGAGGGGGGGGGCCTACGAG.

CDR3 DNA (partial): TGTGCCAGCAGCCGGGGTAGCACAGATACG. It codes for CASSRGSTDT. In full, the CDR3 reads CASSRGSTDTQYF. The chain uses TRBV7-3 and TRBJ2-3, with a weak D call TRBD2 (5 bases). Read coverage stops 3 residues before the CDR3 terminus; the germline J gene supplies the remainder. The CDR3 has 13 amino acids. The V and J ends lost 5 bases and 0 bases respectively, with 6 bases between them. Germline loops: CDR1 SGHTA, CDR2 FQGTGA.

Comment on this clone: The CDR3 is cut off 3 residues early in the read; its end comes from the germline J gene. The chain couples TRBV7-2 to TRBJ2-1; 8 nucleotides line up with TRBD2. Germline lookup yields CDR1 SGHTA and CDR2 FQGNSA. Germline trimming cut 1 base from V and 9 bases from J; bases unmatched to any gene: 8. CDR3 size: 15 residues. The DNA read from the CDR3 is TGTGCCAGCAGCTTAGGGGGGACCGGGGGGGGTGAG. Its protein product is CASSLGGTGGGE. The CDR3 in full is CASSLGGTGGGEQFF.

To note about this clone: From the germline J gene comes the end of the CDR3, since the read stops 3 residues before it. The chain recombines TRBV5-1 with TRBJ2-3; D is possibly TRBD1 (5 bases). Trimming removed 4 bases at V and 2 bases at J, with 17 bases between. The length of the CDR3 is 16 residues. CDR1 is SGHRS and CDR2 is YFSETQ in the germline V gene. The CDR3 sequence: CASSAMAGNPTDTQYF. Partial CDR3 DNA: TGCGCCAGCAGCGCCATGGCAGGGAACCCCACAGATACG.

As to this clone: Read data end 3 residues before the CDR3 end; the end is taken from the germline J gene. The chain combines TRBV4-1 with TRBJ1-5; the D is unclear. Germline loops: CDR1 MGHRA, CDR2 YSYEKL. The CDR3 length is 17 residues. With 2 bases removed from V and 6 bases from J, the gap between germline ends came to 20 bases. CDR3 bases read: TGCGCCAGCAGCCAACCTCTTGTGGGCAGATTTAGTCAGCCC. Protein product: CASSQPLVGRFSQP. The whole CDR3 protein is CASSQPLVGRFSQPQHF.

Details on this clone: The read stops 3 residues short of the end of the CDR3; the missing end is completed from the germline J gene. The chain employs TRBV19 and TRBJ1-2, with D possibly being TRBD1 (5 bases). V lost 3 bases and J lost 6, with 14 bases in between. Germline assignment: CDR1 LNHDA and CDR2 SQIVND (reference sequence). The CDR3 runs 14 residues. CDR3 DNA (partial): TGTGCCAGTAGTATCGGGCAGGGTAGGAATGGC. As protein: CASSIGQGRNG. The entire CDR3 protein reads CASSIGQGRNGYTF. The full variable domain, with the rest looked up from reference TRBV19 and TRBJ1-2, is DGGITQSPKYLFRKEGQNVTLSCEQNLNHDAMYWYRQDPGQGLRLIYYSQIVNDFQKGDIAEGYSVSREKKESFPLTVTSAQKNPTAFYLCASSIGQGRNGYTFGSGTRLTVV.

Regarding this clone: Coverage ceases 3 residues before the CDR3 finishes, and the germline J gene fills in the end. This chain uses TRBV5-5 with TRBJ1-2; TRBD1 is a possible D gene (5 bases). Germline CDR1 SGHKS, CDR2 YYEKEE (reference sequence). The CDR3 totals 14 residues. Between the trimmed V and J ends, which lost 1 base and 7 bases, there was a span of 14 bases. CDR3 sequence: CASSLQGGRGGYTF. Incomplete CDR3 DNA: TGTGCCAGCAGCTTGCAGGGTGGAAGGGGTGGC.